This T cell receptor beta chain originates from a study of patients and donors after allogeneic stem cell transplantation. MiXCR, applied by TCRdb to the RT-PCR reads, yields one record per CDR3 protein. The data contain 150,000 to 200,000 distinct CDR3 sequences, roughly 30% of them seen just once; the ten biggest clones take up under 3.5%. This clonotype was detected a few times. This sequence was found in a human donor who was either an allogeneic HSCT recipient or a stem cell or donor lymphocyte infusion donor (not recorded which). It is not recorded whose cells these are; they may come from a transplant donor. The material sequenced was blood, either unsorted or a sorted T cell fraction (not recorded which).

CDR3 in DNA: TGCGCCAGCAGCTTGGCCGAGCGGCGCACTGAAGCTTTCTTT. Translated, it gives CASSLAERRTEAFF. V gene TRBV5-1 combines with J gene TRBJ1-1; no clear D gene. V lost 0 bases and J lost 4, with 10 bases in between. This CDR3 is 14 amino acids long. CDR1 and CDR2 from the germline V gene are SGHRS and YFSETQ.